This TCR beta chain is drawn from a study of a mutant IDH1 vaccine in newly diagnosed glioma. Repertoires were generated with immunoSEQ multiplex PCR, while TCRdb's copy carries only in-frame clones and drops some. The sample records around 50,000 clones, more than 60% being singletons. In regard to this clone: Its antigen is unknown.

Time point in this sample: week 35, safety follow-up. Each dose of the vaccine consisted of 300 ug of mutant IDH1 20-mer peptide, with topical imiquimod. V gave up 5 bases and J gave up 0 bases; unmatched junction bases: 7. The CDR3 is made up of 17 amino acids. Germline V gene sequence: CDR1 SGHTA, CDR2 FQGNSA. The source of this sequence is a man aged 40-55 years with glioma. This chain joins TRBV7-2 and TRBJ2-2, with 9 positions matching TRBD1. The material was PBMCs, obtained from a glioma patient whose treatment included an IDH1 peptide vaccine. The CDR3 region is CASSELGQGPNTGELFF. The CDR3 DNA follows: TGTGCCAGCAGCGAACTTGGACAGGGGCCGAACACCGGGGAGCTGTTTTTT.